This T cell receptor (beta chain) was observed in a study of blood T cell repertoires in COVID-19. Looking at the study overall: There were acute and convalescent COVID-19 samples, and they came from the United States, Italy and Spain.

In this sample, this clone turned up a few times. In the source study's methods: Estimates of nucleated cell counts were drawn from the amplification of reference gene primers. The protocol was immunoSEQ multiplex PCR, while the TCRdb copy is restricted to in-frame clones and leaves out a portion. The V and J calls and clone size were taken over from that table, and D and trimming were inferred from the DNA. The sample has approximately 140,000 clones, over 65% seen once. The CDR3 has 14 residues. V gave up 6 bases and J gave up 3 bases, with 14 bases separating them. The V gene's germline CDR1 is MNHEY and CDR2 SMNVEV (reference sequence).

The specimen was peripheral blood. The rearrangement joins TRBV27 to TRBJ1-1, with D uncertain. The clonotype originates from a man aged 50 to 59 with acute or convalescent COVID-19. The CDR3 DNA reads as TGTGCCAGCAGCCACCGGTTCGGGGACACTGAAGCTTTCTTT. Its protein product is CASSHRFGDTEAFF.